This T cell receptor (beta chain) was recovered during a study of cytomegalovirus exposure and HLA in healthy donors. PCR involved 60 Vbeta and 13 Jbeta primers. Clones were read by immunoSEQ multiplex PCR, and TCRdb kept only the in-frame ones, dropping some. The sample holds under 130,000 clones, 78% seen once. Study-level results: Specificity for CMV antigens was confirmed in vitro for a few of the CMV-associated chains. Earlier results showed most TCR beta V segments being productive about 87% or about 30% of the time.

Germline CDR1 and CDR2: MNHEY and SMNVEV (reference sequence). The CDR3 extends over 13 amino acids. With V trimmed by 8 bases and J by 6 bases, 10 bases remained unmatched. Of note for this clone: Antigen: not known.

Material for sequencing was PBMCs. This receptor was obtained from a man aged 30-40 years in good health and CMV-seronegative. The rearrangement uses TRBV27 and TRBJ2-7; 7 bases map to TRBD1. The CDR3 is CASGSGQMVEQYF. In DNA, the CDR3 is TGTGCCAGCGGATCGGGACAGATGGTCGAGCAGTACTTC.